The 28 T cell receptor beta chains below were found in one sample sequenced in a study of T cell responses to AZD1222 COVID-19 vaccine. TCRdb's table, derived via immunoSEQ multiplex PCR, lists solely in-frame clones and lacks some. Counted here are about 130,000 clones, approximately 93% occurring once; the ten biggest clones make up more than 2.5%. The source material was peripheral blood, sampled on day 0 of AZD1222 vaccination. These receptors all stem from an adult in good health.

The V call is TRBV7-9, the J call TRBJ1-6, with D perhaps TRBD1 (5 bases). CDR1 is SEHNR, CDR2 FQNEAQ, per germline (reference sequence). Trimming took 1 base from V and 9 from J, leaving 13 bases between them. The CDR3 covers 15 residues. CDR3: CASSLEDILGSPLHF. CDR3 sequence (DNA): TGTGCCAGCAGCTTAGAGGACATCCTAGGTTCACCCCTCCACTTT.

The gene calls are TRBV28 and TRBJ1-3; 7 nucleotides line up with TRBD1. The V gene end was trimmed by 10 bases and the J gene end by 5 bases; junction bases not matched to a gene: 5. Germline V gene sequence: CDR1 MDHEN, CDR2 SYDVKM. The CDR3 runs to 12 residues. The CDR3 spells CATMTGRNTIYF. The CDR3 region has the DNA TGTGCCACCATGACAGGGAGAAACACCATATATTTT.

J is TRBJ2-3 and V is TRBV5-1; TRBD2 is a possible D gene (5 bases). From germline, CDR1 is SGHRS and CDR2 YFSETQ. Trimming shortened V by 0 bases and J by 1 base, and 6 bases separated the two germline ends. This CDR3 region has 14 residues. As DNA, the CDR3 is TGCGCCAGCAGCTTGGATAGCGGCACAGATACGCAGTATTTT. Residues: CASSLDSGTDTQYF.

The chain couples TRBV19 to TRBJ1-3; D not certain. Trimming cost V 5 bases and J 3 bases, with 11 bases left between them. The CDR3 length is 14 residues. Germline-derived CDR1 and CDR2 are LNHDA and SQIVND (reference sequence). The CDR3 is CASSLRGGGNTIYF. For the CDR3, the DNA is TGTGCCAGTAGTTTGCGGGGAGGTGGAAACACCATATATTTT. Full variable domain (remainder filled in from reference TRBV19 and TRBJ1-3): DGGITQSPKYLFRKEGQNVTLSCEQNLNHDAMYWYRQDPGQGLRLIYYSQIVNDFQKGDIAEGYSVSREKKESFPLTVTSAQKNPTAFYLCASSLRGGGNTIYFGEGSWLTVV.

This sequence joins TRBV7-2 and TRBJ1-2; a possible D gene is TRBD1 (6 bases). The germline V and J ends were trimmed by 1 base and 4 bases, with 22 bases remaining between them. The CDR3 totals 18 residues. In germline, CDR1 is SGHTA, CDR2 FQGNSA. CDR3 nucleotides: TGTGCCAGCAGCTTAGTAGGGTCGGGACAAACCAGCCCCTATGGCTACACCTTC. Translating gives CASSLVGSGQTSPYGYTF.

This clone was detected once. DNA for the CDR3: TGTGCCAGCTCCCAAACTGTACCGAATAAGAGGGGGCTTATTGGCTACACCTTC. Protein sequence: CASSQTVPNKRGLIGYTF. This chain uses TRBV18 with TRBJ1-2; 7 bases agree with TRBD1. V shed 6 bases and J 7 bases; nucleotides not matched to a gene: 23. The CDR3 is 18 amino acids. CDR1 and CDR2 (germline): KGHSH, LQKENI.

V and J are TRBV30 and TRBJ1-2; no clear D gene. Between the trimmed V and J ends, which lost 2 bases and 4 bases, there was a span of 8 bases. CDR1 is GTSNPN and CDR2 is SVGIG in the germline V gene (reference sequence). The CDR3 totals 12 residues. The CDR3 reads CAWSLETYGYTF. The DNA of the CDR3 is TGTGCCTGGAGTTTAGAGACCTATGGCTACACCTTC.

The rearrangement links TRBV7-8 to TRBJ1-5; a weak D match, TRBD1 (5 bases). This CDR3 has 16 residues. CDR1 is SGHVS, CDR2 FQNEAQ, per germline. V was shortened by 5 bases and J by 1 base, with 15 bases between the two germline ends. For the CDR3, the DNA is TGTGCCAGCAGCCCGATAGGGACGTTGAGCAATCAGCCCCAGCATTTT. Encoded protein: CASSPIGTLSNQPQHF.

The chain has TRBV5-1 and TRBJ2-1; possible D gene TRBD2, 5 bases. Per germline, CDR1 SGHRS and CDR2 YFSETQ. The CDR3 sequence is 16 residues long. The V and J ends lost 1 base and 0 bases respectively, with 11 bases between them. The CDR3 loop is CASSLIEGSSYNEQFF. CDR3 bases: TGCGCCAGCAGCTTGATTGAGGGCAGCTCCTACAATGAGCAGTTCTTC.

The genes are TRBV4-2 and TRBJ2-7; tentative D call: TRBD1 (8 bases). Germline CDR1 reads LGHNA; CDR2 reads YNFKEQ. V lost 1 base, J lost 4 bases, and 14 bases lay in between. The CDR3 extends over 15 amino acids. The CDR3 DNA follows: TGTGCCAGCAGCCAAGGCACAGGGGGAGGGTACGAGCAGTACTTC. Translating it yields CASSQGTGGGYEQYF.

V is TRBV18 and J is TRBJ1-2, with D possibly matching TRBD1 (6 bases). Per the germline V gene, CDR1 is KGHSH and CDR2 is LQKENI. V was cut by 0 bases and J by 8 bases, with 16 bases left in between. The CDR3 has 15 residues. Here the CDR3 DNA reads TGTGCCAGCTCACCACCGGGTAGGGCAGGGGACGGCTACACCTTC. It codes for CASSPPGRAGDGYTF.

The CDR3 DNA reads as TGTGCCAGCAGCTCCGCAGGGGAAGCCGCTGAAGCTTTCTTT. Protein product: CASSSAGEAAEAFF. The J gene is TRBJ1-1, the V gene TRBV7-8; TRBD1 might be the D (6 bases). Trimming shortened V by 4 bases and J by 6 bases, and 15 bases separated the two germline ends. Per the germline V gene, CDR1 is SGHVS and CDR2 is FQNEAQ. The CDR3 is 14 residues long.

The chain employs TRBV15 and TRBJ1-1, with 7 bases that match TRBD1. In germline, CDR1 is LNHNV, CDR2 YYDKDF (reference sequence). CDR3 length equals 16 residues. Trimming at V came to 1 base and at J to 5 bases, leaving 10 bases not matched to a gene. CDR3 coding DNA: TGTGCCACCAGCAGAGGGGGACAGATCCTTATGACTGAAGCTTTCTTT. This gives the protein CATSRGGQILMTEAFF.

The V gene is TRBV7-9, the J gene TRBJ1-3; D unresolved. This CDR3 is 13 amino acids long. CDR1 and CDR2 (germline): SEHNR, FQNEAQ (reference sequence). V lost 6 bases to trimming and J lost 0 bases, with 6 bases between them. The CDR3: CASRRDSGNTIYF. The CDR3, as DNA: TGTGCCAGCAGGAGAGACTCTGGAAACACCATATATTTT.

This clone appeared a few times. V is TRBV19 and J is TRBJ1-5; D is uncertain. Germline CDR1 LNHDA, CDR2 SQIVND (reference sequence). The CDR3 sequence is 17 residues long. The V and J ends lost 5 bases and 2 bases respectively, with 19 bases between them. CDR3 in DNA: TGTGCCAGTAGTTCCCTGTCGGGTCTACCGGGCAATCAGCCCCAGCATTTT. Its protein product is CASSSLSGLPGNQPQHF.

The CDR3 coding sequence is TGTGCCAGCAGCTTTTCCCAGGGATATAGCAATCAGCCCCAGCATTTT. Residues: CASSFSQGYSNQPQHF. J is TRBJ1-5 and V is TRBV5-5; TRBD1 is a possible D gene (5 bases). The CDR3 runs 16 residues. CDR1 and CDR2 from the germline V gene are SGHKS and YYEKEE (reference sequence). V gave up 2 bases and J gave up 0 bases, with 12 bases separating them. Filled out from reference TRBV5-5 and TRBJ1-5, the complete variable domain reads DAGVTQSPTHLIKTRGQQVTLRCSPISGHKSVSWYQQVLGQGPQFIFQYYEKEERGRGNFPDRFSARQFPNYSSELNVNALLLGDSALYLCASSFSQGYSNQPQHFGDGTRLSIL.

CDR3 sequence (DNA): TGTGCCAGCAGTCCCTTAACAGGGAAAGTAAACTATGGCTACACCTTC. Amino acid sequence: CASSPLTGKVNYGYTF. The rearrangement links TRBV5-6 to TRBJ1-2; D might be TRBD1 (6 bases). V shed 5 bases and J shed 2 bases, with 19 bases lying between them. The length of the CDR3 is 16 residues. Per the germline V gene, CDR1 is SGHDT and CDR2 is YYEEEE.

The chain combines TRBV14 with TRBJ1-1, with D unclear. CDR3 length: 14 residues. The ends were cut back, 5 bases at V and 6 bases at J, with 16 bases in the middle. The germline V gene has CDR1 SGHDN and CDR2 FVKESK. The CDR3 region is CASSARVGIAEAFF. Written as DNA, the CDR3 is TGTGCCAGCAGCGCAAGAGTAGGGATCGCTGAAGCTTTCTTT.

The CDR3 DNA reads TGTGCCAGCAGCGTCGAGACTAGCGGGAACGGTGAGCAGTTCTTC. Translation: CASSVETSGNGEQFF. V and J are TRBV9 and TRBJ2-1; TRBD2 matches 11 bases. The germline gives CDR1 SGDLS, CDR2 YYNGEE. The CDR3 is 15 amino acids. V dropped 2 bases and J dropped 9; count of bases not matched to a gene: 7.

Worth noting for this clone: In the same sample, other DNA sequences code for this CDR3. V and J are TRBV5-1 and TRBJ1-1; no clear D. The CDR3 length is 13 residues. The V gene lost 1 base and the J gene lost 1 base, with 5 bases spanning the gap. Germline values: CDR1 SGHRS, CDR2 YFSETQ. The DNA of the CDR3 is TGCGCCAGCAGCTTGAGCAGGAACACTGAAGCTTTCTTT. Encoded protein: CASSLSRNTEAFF.

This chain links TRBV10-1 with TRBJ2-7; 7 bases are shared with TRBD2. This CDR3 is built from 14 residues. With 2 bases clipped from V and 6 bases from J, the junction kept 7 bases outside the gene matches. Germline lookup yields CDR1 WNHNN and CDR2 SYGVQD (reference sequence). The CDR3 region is CASSERQGGTEQYF. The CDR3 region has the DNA TGCGCCAGCAGTGAGCGGCAGGGAGGGACCGAGCAGTACTTC.

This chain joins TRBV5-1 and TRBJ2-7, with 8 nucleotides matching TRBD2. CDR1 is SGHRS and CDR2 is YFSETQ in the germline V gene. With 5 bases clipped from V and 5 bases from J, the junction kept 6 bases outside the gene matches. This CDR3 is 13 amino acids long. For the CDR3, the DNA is TGCGCCAGCAGTGGCGGGGGGCCTAACGAGCAGTACTTC. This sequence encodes CASSGGGPNEQYF.

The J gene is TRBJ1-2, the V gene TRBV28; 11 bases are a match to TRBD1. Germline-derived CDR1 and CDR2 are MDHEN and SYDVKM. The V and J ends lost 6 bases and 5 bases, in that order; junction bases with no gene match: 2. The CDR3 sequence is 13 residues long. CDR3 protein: CASSRDRGYGYTF. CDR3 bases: TGTGCCAGCAGCCGGGACAGGGGGTATGGCTACACCTTC.

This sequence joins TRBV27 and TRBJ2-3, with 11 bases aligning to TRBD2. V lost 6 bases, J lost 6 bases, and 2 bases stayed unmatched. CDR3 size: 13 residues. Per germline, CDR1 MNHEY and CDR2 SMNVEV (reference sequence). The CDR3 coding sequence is TGTGCCAGCAGGGCTAGCGGGGGGGATACGCAGTATTTT. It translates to CASRASGGDTQYF.

CDR3 protein: CASIPSSGELFF. The CDR3 DNA sequence: TGCGCCAGCATCCCTTCGTCCGGGGAGCTGTTTTTT. The chain employs TRBV5-1 and TRBJ2-2, with D unresolved. The CDR3 contains 12 residues. Trimming cost V 6 bases and J 6 bases, with 9 bases left between them. Germline CDR1 reads SGHRS; CDR2 reads YFSETQ.

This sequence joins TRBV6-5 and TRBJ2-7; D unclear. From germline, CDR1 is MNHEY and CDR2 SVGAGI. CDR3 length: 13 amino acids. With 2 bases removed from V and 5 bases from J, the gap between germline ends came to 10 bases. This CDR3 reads CASSYESTDEQYF. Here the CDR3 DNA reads TGTGCCAGCAGTTACGAGTCCACAGACGAGCAGTACTTC.

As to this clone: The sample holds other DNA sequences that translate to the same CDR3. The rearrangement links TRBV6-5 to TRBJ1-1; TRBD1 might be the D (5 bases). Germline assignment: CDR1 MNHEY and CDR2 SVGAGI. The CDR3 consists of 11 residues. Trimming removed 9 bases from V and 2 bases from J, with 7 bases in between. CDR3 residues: CASRGNTEAFF. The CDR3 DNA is TGTGCCAGTAGGGGTAACACTGAAGCTTTCTTT.

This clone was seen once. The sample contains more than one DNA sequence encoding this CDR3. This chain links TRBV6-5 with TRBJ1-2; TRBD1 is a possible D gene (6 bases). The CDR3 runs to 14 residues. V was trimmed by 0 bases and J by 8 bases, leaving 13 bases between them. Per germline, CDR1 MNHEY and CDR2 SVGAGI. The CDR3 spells CASSYSRGLGGYTF. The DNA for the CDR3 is TGTGCCAGCAGTTACTCGAGGGGGTTGGGCGGCTACACCTTC.